This T cell receptor beta chain originates from a study of Ad26.COV2.S vaccination and SARS-CoV-2 variants. Study-wide context: The donor participated in the COV1001 trial, in its Ad26.COV2.S arm. Doses of Ad26.COV2.S were injected into muscle once or twice, 56 days apart. General study points: The study found higher spike-specific TCR breadth in vaccine than placebo recipients.

Details on this clone: Its target is not known.

Germline lookup yields CDR1 LGHDT and CDR2 YNNKEL (reference sequence). V was shortened by 5 bases and J by 3 bases, with 16 bases between the two germline ends. CDR3 length: 15 residues. Sequencing used immunoSEQ multiplex PCR; TCRdb keeps in-frame clones, though not all of them. The sample lists about 680,000 clones, 70% to 90% occurring once. Treatment in this sample: about 20 received Ad26.COV2.S at low or high dose, single or two shots; roughly 5 received placebo; per-sample allocation not given. The samples were gathered on day 63 after the first injection of vaccine or placebo. Boston hosted the donor, who was an adult aged 18-55 years.

The sequencing used peripheral blood, collected in a trial of Ad26.COV2.S vaccine versus placebo. This receptor was identified in a person aged 18-65 years who received the Ad26.COV2.S COVID-19 vaccine or a placebo. This sequence joins TRBV3-1 (or the pseudogene TRBV3-2) and TRBJ1-2; possible D gene TRBD1, 5 bases. CDR3 in DNA: TGTGCCAGCAGCAAAACAGGCTCCCCCTACTATGGCTACACCTTC. Amino acid sequence: CASSKTGSPYYGYTF.